These 14 T cell receptor beta chains were sequenced from one sample in a study of T cells after yellow fever vaccination. TCRdb itself ran the 5' RACE reads through MiXCR, one entry per CDR3 protein. This table has approximately 70,000 distinct CDR3 sequences, about 6% appearing once. Sequences were derived from CD8+ T cells sorted from PBMCs, sampled roughly 47 days after the first yellow fever vaccination. These receptors all come from a man aged 18 to 30 who received the YFV17D yellow fever vaccine.

This clonotype showed up many times. V and J are TRBV29-1 and TRBJ2-1; no clear D gene. Germline CDR1 SQVTM, CDR2 ANQGSEA. Trimming left V 3 bases short and J 1 base short, with 7 bases between. This CDR3 comprises 13 residues. In nucleotides, the CDR3 is TGCAGCGTTGAGATTGCGTCCTACAATGAGCAGTTCTTC. It yields the protein CSVEIASYNEQFF.

This clonotype was picked up a small number of times. The chain couples TRBV16 to TRBJ1-6, with 10 nucleotides matching TRBD1. Trimming at V came to 0 bases and at J to 7 bases, leaving 3 bases not matched to a gene. The germline V gene has CDR1 KGHSY and CDR2 FQNENV. The CDR3 loop spans 16 amino acids. For the CDR3, the DNA is TGTGCCAGCAGCCAATCCGGGGGACAGGGGAATTCACCCCTCCACTTT. It encodes CASSQSGGQGNSPLHF.

As concerns this clonotype: The CDR3 carries no conserved terminal phenylalanine or tryptophan, so it likely arises from a read error. The limits of the CDR3 on the DNA are not certain, so only TCRdb's listed CDR3 is given. V and J are TRBV4-3 and TRBJ2-1; the tabulated D call, TRBD1, remains unverified against the DNA. CDR1 and CDR2 (germline): LGHNA, YSLEER. From its first to its last residue, the CDR3 has 13 amino acids. CDR3: CASSQDWGQMIHL.

This clonotype was seen ten or more times. The gene calls are TRBV7-8 and TRBJ2-2; 11 bases align to TRBD1. CDR3 length: 15 amino acids. The V gene's germline CDR1 is SGHVS and CDR2 FQNEAQ. J was trimmed by 5 bases and V by 4 bases; bases with no gene match: 3. DNA of the CDR3: TGTGCCAGCAGCTCGGACAGGGGGCGGACCGGGGAGCTGTTTTTT. As protein: CASSSDRGRTGELFF.

This clonotype has ten or more counts. The rearrangement joins TRBV6-5 to TRBJ2-5; TRBD1 agrees at 7 bases. Germline-derived CDR1 and CDR2 are MNHEY and SVGAGI. CDR3 length: 14 amino acids. J gave up 3 bases and V 4 bases, and 5 bases lay outside the gene matches. The CDR3 loop is CASSFGQEEETQYF. The CDR3 nucleotides are TGTGCCAGCAGTTTCGGACAGGAAGAAGAGACCCAGTACTTC.

The table lists this clonotype with many counts. CDR3 sequence (DNA): TGTGCCAGCAGCACAGGGAACACTGAAGCTTTCTTT. This encodes CASSTGNTEAFF. This chain connects TRBV7-9 to TRBJ1-1, with D maybe TRBD1 (5 bases). The CDR3 has 12 residues. Germline loops: CDR1 SEHNR, CDR2 FQNEAQ (reference sequence). V dropped 5 bases and J dropped 1 base, with 5 bases sitting between them.

This clonotype showed up just a few times. J is TRBJ1-1 and V is TRBV25-1, with D unclear. The CDR3 is 13 amino acids. V lost 2 bases and J lost 3, with 7 bases in between. Germline V CDR1 and CDR2: MGHDK, SYGVNS. This CDR3 reads CASSEGVHTEAFF. The CDR3 coding sequence is TGTGCCAGCAGTGAAGGGGTTCACACTGAAGCTTTCTTT.

This clonotype was seen ten or more times. The CDR3 protein is CASSLNGGEQYV. Here the CDR3 DNA reads TGCGCCAGCAGCTTGAACGGAGGCGAGCAGTACGTC. V and J are TRBV5-1 and TRBJ2-7, with D possibly TRBD2 on 5 matching bases. Germline CDR1 SGHRS, CDR2 YFSETQ. The CDR3 loop spans 12 amino acids. Trimming stripped 1 base from V and 6 bases from J, with 8 bases between.

Only a few counts were recorded for this clonotype. CDR3 loop: CASSGQGRVETQYF. The DNA of the CDR3 is TGCGCCAGCAGCGGACAGGGAAGGGTAGAGACCCAGTACTTC. V usage is TRBV5-1 and J usage is TRBJ2-5; 8 positions match TRBD1. The trim removed 4 bases at V and 4 bases at J, leaving 6 bases unmatched. The CDR3 extends over 14 amino acids. CDR1 is SGHRS, CDR2 YFSETQ, per germline.

The table lists this clonotype with many counts. The chain combines TRBV12-3 or TRBV12-4 with TRBJ1-5; unclear D gene. With 6 bases removed from V and 2 bases from J, the gap between germline ends came to 5 bases. The CDR3 runs 12 residues. CDR3 nucleotides: TGTGCCAGCAGGCCAGGCAATCAGCCCCAGCATTTT. Translating gives CASRPGNQPQHF.

Notes on this clonotype: Since a much larger clone is just one base distant, this may be a read error. The chain employs TRBV7-6 and TRBJ1-2, with unresolved D. Germline V gene sequence: CDR1 SGHVS, CDR2 FNYEAQ. The CDR3 consists of 20 residues. With 1 base removed from V and 5 bases from J, the gap between germline ends came to 29 bases. This CDR3 reads CASSLELPGVGQTGKYGYTF. Here the CDR3 DNA reads TGTGCCAGCAGCTTAGAGCTGCCGGGCGTAGGCCAAACCGGAAAGTATGGCTACACCTTC.

Many counts were recorded for this clonotype. This rearrangement joins TRBV7-8 to TRBJ2-7, with a possible D match to TRBD1 (5 bases). Trimming shortened V by 0 bases and J by 5 bases, and 8 bases separated the two germline ends. Germline lookup yields CDR1 SGHVS and CDR2 FQNEAQ. CDR3 size: 13 residues. The CDR3 DNA reads TGTGCCAGCAGCTTAGCGCCCAGGGACGAGCAGTACGTC. The encoded protein is CASSLAPRDEQYV.

V and J are TRBV7-2 and TRBJ2-7; 7 bases map to TRBD2. V dropped 2 bases and J dropped 2; count of bases not matched to a gene: 6. Germline V gives CDR1 SGHTA, CDR2 FQGNSA. The CDR3 extends over 15 amino acids. CDR3 protein: CASSLSRGVAYEQYF. CDR3 sequence (DNA): TGTGCCAGCAGCTTATCCCGGGGGGTAGCCTACGAGCAGTACTTC.

The chain uses TRBV5-5 and TRBJ2-5, with TRBD1 matching 10 bases. Germline trimming cut 5 bases from V and 2 bases from J; bases unmatched to any gene: 12. The CDR3 spans 17 residues. From germline, CDR1 is SGHKS and CDR2 YYEKEE (reference sequence). The CDR3 DNA sequence: TGTGCCAGCAGTTCTCGCGGGACAGGGGTTTATCAAGAGACCCAGTACTTC. Residues: CASSSRGTGVYQETQYF.